This T cell receptor (beta chain) was recovered during a study of blood T cells in healthy people across ages. About the research overall: Template switching picked up about one barcoded beta molecule for each two T cells. Study conclusions and caveats: When one million T cells were used, diversity estimates were thought to be underestimates. TCR beta diversity was tightly associated with the proportion of naive T cells.

For this clonotype: What it binds is not known.

Through a sample-barcoded 5' primer and a J-beta primer mix, a second PCR was run for roughly 6 to 12 cycles. Each cDNA molecule carried a tag from a template-switch adaptor that contained 12 random nucleotides. TCRdb redid the calling of the 5' RACE reads with MiXCR, one entry per CDR3 protein. The sample shows approximately 1.5 million distinct CDR3 sequences, roughly 43% of them seen only once. The CDR3 spans 12 residues. Trimming left V 10 bases short and J 7 bases short, with 16 bases between. Germline V gene lookup returns CDR1 MNHEY and CDR2 SMNVEV (reference sequence). Material: blood. The genes are TRBV27 and TRBJ2-5; D not certain. This sequence originates from a woman aged 18-35 years in good health. The CDR3 loop reads CATTSRVGTQYF. The CDR3 DNA reads as TGTGCCACCACCTCTCGAGTCGGGACCCAGTACTTC.